This T cell receptor beta chain was identified in a study of T-cell memory formation after mild COVID-19. About the research overall: The study found TCR clusters largely donor specific. Notes on the study in general: Among CD4+ contracting clones, most were CM and EM, and CD8+ ones EMRA.

Sample barcodes and UMIs were carried by the TCR alpha and TCR beta cDNA libraries that 5'RACE generated with constant-segment primers. TCRdb called the 5' RACE reads again in MiXCR, with one record for every CDR3 protein. The sample comprises around 250,000 distinct CDR3 sequences, approximately 9% of which are singletons, and 22% rests with the top ten. Many counts were recorded for this clonotype. The antigen is unknown. This receptor was taken from a man aged 18-30 years who had mild COVID-19 (a few samples of this study predate the infection). Cell type and time point are not known. Sequencing was done on a sample of PBMCs or a T cell subset sorted from them (not recorded which).

The DNA for the CDR3 is TGTGCCAGCGGGAGAACTAGCATCGATGAGCAGTTCTTC. It codes for CASGRTSIDEQFF. The rearrangement joins TRBV27 to TRBJ2-1; possible D gene TRBD2, 6 bases. The length of the CDR3 is 13 residues. The V end was cut by 8 bases, the J end by 8 bases, with 16 bases between. Germline loops: CDR1 MNHEY, CDR2 SMNVEV (reference sequence).